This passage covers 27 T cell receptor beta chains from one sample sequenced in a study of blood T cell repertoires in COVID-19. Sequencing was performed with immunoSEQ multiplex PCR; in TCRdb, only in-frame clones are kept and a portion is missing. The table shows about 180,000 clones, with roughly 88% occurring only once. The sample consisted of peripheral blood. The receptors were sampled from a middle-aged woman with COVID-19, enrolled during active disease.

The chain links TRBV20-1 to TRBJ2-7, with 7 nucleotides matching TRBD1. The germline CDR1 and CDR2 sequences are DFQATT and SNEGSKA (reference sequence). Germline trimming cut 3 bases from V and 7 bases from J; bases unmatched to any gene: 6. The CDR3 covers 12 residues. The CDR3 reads CSASTGVGEQYF. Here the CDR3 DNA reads TGCAGTGCTAGTACAGGGGTAGGAGAGCAGTACTTC.

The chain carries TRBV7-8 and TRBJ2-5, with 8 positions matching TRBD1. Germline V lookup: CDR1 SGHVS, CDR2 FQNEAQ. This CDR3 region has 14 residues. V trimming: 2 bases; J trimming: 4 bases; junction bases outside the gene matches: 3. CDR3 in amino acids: CASSLMTGAETQYF. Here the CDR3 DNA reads TGTGCCAGCAGCTTAATGACAGGGGCAGAGACCCAGTACTTC.

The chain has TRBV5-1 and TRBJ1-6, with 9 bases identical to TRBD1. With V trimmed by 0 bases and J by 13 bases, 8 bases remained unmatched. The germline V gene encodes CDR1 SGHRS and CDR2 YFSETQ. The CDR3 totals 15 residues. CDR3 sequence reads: CASSLASGTGSPLHF. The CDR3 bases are TGCGCCAGCAGCTTGGCCAGCGGGACAGGGAGCCCCCTCCACTTT.

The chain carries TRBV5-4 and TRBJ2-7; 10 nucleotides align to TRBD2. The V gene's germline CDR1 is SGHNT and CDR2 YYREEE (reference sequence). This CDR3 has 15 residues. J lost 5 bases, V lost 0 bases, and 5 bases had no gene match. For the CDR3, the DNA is TGTGCCAGCAGCTTGGAACTAGCGGGGACCAACGAGCAGTACTTC. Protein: CASSLELAGTNEQYF.

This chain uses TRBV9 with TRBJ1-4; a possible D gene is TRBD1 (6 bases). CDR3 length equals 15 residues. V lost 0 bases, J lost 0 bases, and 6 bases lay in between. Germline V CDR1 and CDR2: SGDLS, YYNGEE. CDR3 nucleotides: TGTGCCAGCAGCGTAGGACAGGCAACTAATGAAAAACTGTTTTTT. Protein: CASSVGQATNEKLFF.

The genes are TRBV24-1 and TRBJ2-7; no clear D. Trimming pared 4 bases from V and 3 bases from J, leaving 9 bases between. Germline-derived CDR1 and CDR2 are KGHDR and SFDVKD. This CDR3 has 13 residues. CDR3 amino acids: CATSEGSHYEQYF. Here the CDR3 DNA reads TGTGCCACCAGTGAGGGCAGCCACTACGAGCAGTACTTC.

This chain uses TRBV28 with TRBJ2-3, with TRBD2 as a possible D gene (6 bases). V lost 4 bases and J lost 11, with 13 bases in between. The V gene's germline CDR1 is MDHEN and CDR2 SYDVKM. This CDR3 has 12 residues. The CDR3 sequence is CASSSARDWQYF. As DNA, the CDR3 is TGTGCCAGCAGTTCAGCTCGGGACTGGCAGTATTTT. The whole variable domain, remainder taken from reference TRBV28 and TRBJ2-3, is DVKVTQSSRYLVKRTGEKVFLECVQDMDHENMFWYRQDPGLGLRLIYFSYDVKMKEKGDIPEGYSVSREKKERFSLILESASTNQTSMYLCASSSARDWQYFGPGTRLTVL.

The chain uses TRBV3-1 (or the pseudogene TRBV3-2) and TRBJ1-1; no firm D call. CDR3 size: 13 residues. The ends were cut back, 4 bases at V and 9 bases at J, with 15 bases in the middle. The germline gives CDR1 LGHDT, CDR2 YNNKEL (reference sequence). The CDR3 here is CASSPPLGGQAFF. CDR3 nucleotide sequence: TGTGCCAGCAGCCCCCCGTTAGGAGGGCAAGCTTTCTTT.

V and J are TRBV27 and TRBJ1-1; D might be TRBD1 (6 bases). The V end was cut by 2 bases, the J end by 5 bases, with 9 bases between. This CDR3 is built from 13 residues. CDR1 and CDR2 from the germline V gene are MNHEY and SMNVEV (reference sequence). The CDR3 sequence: CASSLTGMTEAFF. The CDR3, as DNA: TGTGCCAGCAGTTTAACAGGGATGACTGAAGCTTTCTTT.

The DNA for the CDR3 is TGTGCCAGCTCACCCAGGGACAGCTTGAAAGCTTTCTTT. Its translation is CASSPRDSLKAFF. This chain connects TRBV18 to TRBJ1-1, with 7 nucleotides matching TRBD1. The CDR3 covers 13 residues. Trimming took 3 bases from V and 9 from J; bases not matched to a gene: 7. Germline CDR1 reads KGHSH; CDR2 reads LQKENI.

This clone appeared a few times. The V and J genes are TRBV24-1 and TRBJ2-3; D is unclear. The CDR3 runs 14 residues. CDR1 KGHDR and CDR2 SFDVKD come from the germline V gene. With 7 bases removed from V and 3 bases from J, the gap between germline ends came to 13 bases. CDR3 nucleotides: TGTGCCACCAGGCGAGGTAGTTGGACAGATACGCAGTATTTT. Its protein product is CATRRGSWTDTQYF.

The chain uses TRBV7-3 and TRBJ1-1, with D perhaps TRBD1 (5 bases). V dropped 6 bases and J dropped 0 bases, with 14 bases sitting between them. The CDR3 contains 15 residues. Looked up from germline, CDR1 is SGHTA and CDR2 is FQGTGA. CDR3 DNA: TGTGCCAGCAGTCGGTCGACAGATATGAACACTGAAGCTTTCTTT. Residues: CASSRSTDMNTEAFF.

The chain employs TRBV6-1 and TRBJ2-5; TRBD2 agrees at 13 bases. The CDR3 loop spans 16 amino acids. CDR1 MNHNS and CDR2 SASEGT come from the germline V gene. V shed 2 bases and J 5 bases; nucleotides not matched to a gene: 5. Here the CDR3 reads CASSESGLAGVETQYF. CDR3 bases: TGTGCCAGCAGTGAAAGCGGACTAGCGGGAGTTGAGACCCAGTACTTC.

CDR3 protein: CASSPGGTGAYGYTF. The CDR3 nucleotides are TGTGCCAGCAGCCCCGGTGGGACAGGGGCCTATGGCTACACCTTC. The chain has TRBV11-2 and TRBJ1-2; 10 nucleotides agree with TRBD1. Germline V gene data show CDR1 as SGHAT and CDR2 as FQNNGV. Trimming removed 5 bases from V and 4 bases from J; junction bases left unmatched: 7. This CDR3 region has 15 residues.

CDR3 sequence (DNA): TGTGCCAGCAGTTACCGCGCAGGGGGGAATGGCTACACCTTC. As protein: CASSYRAGGNGYTF. The V and J genes are TRBV6-6 and TRBJ1-2; TRBD1 aligns across 7 bases. Germline CDR1 MNHNY, CDR2 SVGAGI (reference sequence). The CDR3 covers 14 residues. After removal of 2 bases from V and 6 bases from J, the junction contained 6 bases not matched to a gene.

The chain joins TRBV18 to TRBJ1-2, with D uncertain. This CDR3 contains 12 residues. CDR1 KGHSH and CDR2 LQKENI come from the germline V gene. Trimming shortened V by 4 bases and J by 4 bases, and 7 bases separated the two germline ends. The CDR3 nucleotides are TGTGCCAGCTCACGGCCGGGCTATGGCTACACCTTC. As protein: CASSRPGYGYTF. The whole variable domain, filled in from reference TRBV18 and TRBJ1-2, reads NAGVMQNPRHLVRRRGQEARLRCSPMKGHSHVYWYRQLPEEGLKFMVYLQKENIIDESGMPKERFSAEFPKEGPSILRIQQVVRGDSAAYFCASSRPGYGYTFGSGTRLTVV.

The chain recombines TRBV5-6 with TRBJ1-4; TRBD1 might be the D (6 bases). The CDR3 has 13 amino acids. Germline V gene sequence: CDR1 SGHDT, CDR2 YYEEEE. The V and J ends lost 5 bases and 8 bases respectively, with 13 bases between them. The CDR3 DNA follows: TGTGCCAGCAGTGGGGGCCCTTCGGAAAAACTGTTTTTT. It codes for CASSGGPSEKLFF. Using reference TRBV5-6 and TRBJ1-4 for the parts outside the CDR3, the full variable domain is DAGVTQSPTHLIKTRGQQVTLRCSPKSGHDTVSWYQQALGQGPQFIFQYYEEEERQRGNFPDRFSGHQFPNYSSELNVNALLLGDSALYLCASSGGPSEKLFFGSGTQLSVL.

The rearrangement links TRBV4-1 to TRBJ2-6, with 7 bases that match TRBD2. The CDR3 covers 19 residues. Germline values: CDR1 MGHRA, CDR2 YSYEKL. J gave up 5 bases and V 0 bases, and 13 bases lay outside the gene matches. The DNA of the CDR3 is TGCGCCAGCAGCCAAGAGGGGACGGGAGGTCTTGTTCGGGCCAACGTCCTGACTTTC. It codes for CASSQEGTGGLVRANVLTF.

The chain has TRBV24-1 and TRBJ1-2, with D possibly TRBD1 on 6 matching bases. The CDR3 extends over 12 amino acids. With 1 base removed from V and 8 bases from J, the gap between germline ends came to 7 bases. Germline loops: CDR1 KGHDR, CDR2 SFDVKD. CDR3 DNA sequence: TGTGCCACCAGTGATTTCAGGGGCGGCTACACCTTC. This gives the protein CATSDFRGGYTF.

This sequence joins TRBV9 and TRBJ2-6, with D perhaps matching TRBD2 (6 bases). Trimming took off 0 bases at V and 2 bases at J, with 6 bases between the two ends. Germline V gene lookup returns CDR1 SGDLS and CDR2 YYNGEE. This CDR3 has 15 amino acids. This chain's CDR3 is CASSVGGTGANVLTF. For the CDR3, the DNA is TGTGCCAGCAGCGTAGGCGGGACTGGGGCCAACGTCCTGACTTTC.

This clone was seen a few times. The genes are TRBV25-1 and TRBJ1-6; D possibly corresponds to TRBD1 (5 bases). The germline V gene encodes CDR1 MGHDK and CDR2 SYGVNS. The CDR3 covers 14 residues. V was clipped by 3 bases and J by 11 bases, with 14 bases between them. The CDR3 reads CASSEWDSLAPLHF. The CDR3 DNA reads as TGTGCCAGCAGTGAGTGGGACTCTTTGGCACCCCTCCACTTT.

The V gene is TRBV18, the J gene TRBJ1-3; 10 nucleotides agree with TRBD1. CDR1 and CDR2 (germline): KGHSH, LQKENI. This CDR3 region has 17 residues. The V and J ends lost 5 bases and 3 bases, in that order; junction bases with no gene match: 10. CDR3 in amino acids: CASSSPGQGPLGNTIYF. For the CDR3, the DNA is TGTGCCAGCTCATCGCCGGGACAGGGGCCCCTTGGAAACACCATATATTTT.

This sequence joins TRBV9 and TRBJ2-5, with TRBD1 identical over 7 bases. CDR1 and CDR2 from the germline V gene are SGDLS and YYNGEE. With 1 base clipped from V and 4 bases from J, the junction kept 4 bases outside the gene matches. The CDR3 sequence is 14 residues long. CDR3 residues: CASSVTGVGETQYF. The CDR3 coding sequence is TGTGCCAGCAGCGTAACAGGGGTGGGAGAGACCCAGTACTTC.

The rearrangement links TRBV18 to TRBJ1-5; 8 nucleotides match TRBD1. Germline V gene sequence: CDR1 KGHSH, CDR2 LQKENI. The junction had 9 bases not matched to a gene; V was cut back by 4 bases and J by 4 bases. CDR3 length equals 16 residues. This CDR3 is CASSLRTGIENQPQHF. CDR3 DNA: TGTGCCAGCTCACTTAGGACAGGGATTGAGAATCAGCCCCAGCATTTT. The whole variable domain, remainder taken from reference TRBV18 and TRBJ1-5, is NAGVMQNPRHLVRRRGQEARLRCSPMKGHSHVYWYRQLPEEGLKFMVYLQKENIIDESGMPKERFSAEFPKEGPSILRIQQVVRGDSAAYFCASSLRTGIENQPQHFGDGTRLSIL.

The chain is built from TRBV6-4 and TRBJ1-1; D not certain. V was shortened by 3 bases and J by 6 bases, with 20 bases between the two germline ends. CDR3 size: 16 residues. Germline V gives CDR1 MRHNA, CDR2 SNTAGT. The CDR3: CASSEPNPPRGAEAFF. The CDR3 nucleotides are TGTGCCAGCAGTGAACCAAACCCTCCGCGGGGTGCTGAAGCTTTCTTT.

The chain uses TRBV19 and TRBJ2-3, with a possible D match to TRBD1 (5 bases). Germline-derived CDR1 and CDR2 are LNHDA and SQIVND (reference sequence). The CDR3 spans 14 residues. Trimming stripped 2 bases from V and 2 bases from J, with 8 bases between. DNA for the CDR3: TGTGCCAGTAGTATATCACAGGTCACAGATACGCAGTATTTT. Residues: CASSISQVTDTQYF.

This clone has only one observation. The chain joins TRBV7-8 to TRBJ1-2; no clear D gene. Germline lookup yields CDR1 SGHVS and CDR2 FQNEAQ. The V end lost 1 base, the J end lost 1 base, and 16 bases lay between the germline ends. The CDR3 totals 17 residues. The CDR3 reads CASSLESPGDDNYGYTF. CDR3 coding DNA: TGTGCCAGCAGCTTAGAATCCCCGGGTGATGATAACTATGGCTACACCTTC.